Below, 25 T cell receptor beta chains from the same sample are listed, as sequenced in a study of T cells in Graves' hyperthyroidism and ophthalmopathy. TCR beta CDR3 regions were amplified from RNA. First-round RT-PCR of the TCR CDR3 relied on the HTBI primer set. TCRdb independently ran MiXCR on the multiplex PCR reads; one entry per CDR3 protein. Of 500,000 to 650,000 distinct CDR3 sequences listed, roughly 15% are singletons. Sequenced input: blood. These receptors were collected from a woman aged 45 to 65 with Graves' ophthalmopathy.

The table lists this clonotype with many counts. CDR3 region: CAWEGVYEQYF. For the CDR3, the DNA is TGTGCCTGGGAAGGGGTCTACGAGCAGTACTTC. The chain recombines TRBV30 with TRBJ2-7; D might be TRBD1 (5 bases). CDR3 length: 11 residues. The germline gives CDR1 GTSNPN, CDR2 SVGIG (reference sequence). Trimming removed 5 bases at V and 3 bases at J, with 8 bases between.

There are many counts of this clonotype. J is TRBJ2-1 and V is TRBV6-2 or TRBV6-3; no clear D. V was pared by 7 bases and J by 5 bases, with 12 bases between. Germline V gene data show CDR1 as MNHEY and CDR2 as SVGEGT. The CDR3 extends over 13 amino acids. The CDR3 region has the DNA TGTGCCAGCACTTGGCAGAACCACAATGAGCAGTTCTTC. Translation: CASTWQNHNEQFF.

This clonotype was counted only a few times. V usage is TRBV29-1 and J usage is TRBJ1-1; TRBD1 agrees at 9 bases. This CDR3 is built from 12 residues. Per germline, CDR1 SQVTM and CDR2 ANQGSEA. Trimming at V came to 7 bases and at J to 7 bases, leaving 7 bases not matched to a gene. The CDR3 is CSARTGEGEAFF. The CDR3, as DNA: TGCAGCGCCAGGACAGGGGAGGGTGAAGCTTTCTTT.

The table lists this clonotype with a few counts. The CDR3: CASSMLLAGGGDTQYF. CDR3 nucleotide sequence: TGTGCCAGTAGTATGCTGCTAGCGGGAGGTGGAGATACGCAGTATTTT. This sequence joins TRBV19 and TRBJ2-3, with 11 bases fitting TRBD2. The CDR3 sequence is 16 residues long. The V gene end was trimmed by 3 bases and the J gene end by 5 bases; junction bases not matched to a gene: 7. Looked up from germline, CDR1 is LNHDA and CDR2 is SQIVND (reference sequence).

This clonotype was seen many times. V is TRBV11-2 and J is TRBJ2-3, with D possibly matching TRBD2 (6 bases). Trimming pared 7 bases from V and 4 bases from J, leaving 15 bases between. Germline CDR1 is SGHAT and CDR2 is FQNNGV. The CDR3 is 14 amino acids. The CDR3 DNA is TGTGCCAGCACCCCGGGAGTTTTTTCAGATACGCAGTATTTT. Its translation: CASTPGVFSDTQYF.

Many counts were recorded for this clonotype. The chain joins TRBV13 to TRBJ2-4; D is tentatively TRBD1 or TRBD2 (5 bases each). V shed 1 base and J shed 3 bases, with 7 bases lying between them. This CDR3 contains 14 residues. Germline CDR1 is PRHDT and CDR2 is FYEKMQ (reference sequence). The DNA of the CDR3 is TGTGCCAGCAGCTTAGAGGGACGCAAAAACATTCAGTACTTC. Its translation is CASSLEGRKNIQYF.

This clonotype was found many times. This chain connects TRBV6-1 to TRBJ1-2; 10 nucleotides agree with TRBD1. This CDR3 contains 16 residues. Germline loops: CDR1 MNHNS, CDR2 SASEGT. Germline trimming cut 7 bases from V and 2 bases from J; bases unmatched to any gene: 10. The CDR3 nucleotides read TGTGCCAGCATTCACCCGGGACAGGGGACCAACTATGGCTACACCTTC. It yields the protein CASIHPGQGTNYGYTF.

This clonotype was seen many times. The V gene is TRBV27, the J gene TRBJ2-1, with a weak D call TRBD2 (5 bases). The CDR3 contains 13 residues. Trimming took off 3 bases at V and 10 bases at J, with 13 bases between the two ends. Germline CDR1 MNHEY, CDR2 SMNVEV (reference sequence). CDR3 DNA: TGTGCCAGCAGTTTCCCGGGAATTAGCGAGCAGTTCTTC. Protein: CASSFPGISEQFF.

This clonotype was seen only a few times. The rearrangement uses TRBV6-1 and TRBJ1-1; perhaps TRBD1 as D (5 bases). This CDR3 region has 12 residues. Trimming shortened V by 6 bases and J by 11 bases, and 16 bases separated the two germline ends. Germline CDR1 MNHNS, CDR2 SASEGT. DNA for the CDR3: TGTGCCAGCAGCATAGGGACCCCACGGGCTTTCTTT. Amino acid sequence: CASSIGTPRAFF.

This clonotype was recorded many times. The chain recombines TRBV5-1 with TRBJ1-5, with unresolved D. The CDR3 has 15 residues. The germline V gene has CDR1 SGHRS and CDR2 YFSETQ. V was shortened by 3 bases and J by 7 bases, with 17 bases between the two germline ends. The CDR3 DNA sequence: TGCGCCAGCAGCTATGATAACCCTAGATCCCAGCCCCAGCATTTT. Its protein is CASSYDNPRSQPQHF.

The chain couples TRBV20-1 to TRBJ1-5; D perhaps matches TRBD1 (6 bases). The V gene lost 1 base and the J gene lost 2 bases, with 15 bases spanning the gap. Germline lookup yields CDR1 DFQATT and CDR2 SNEGSKA (reference sequence). CDR3 size: 16 residues. The CDR3 region has the DNA TGCAGTGCTAGAGTGGAGCAGGGGATGGGCAATCAGCCCCAGCATTTT. As protein: CSARVEQGMGNQPQHF.

The chain recombines TRBV30 with TRBJ2-1; possibly TRBD2 for D (6 bases). The CDR3 is 15 residues long. Germline V lookup: CDR1 GTSNPN, CDR2 SVGIG (reference sequence). The V end was cut by 4 bases, the J end by 4 bases, with 17 bases between. CDR3 region: CAWTYGGTVYNEQFF. DNA for the CDR3: TGTGCCTGGACCTACGGAGGGACGGTTTACAATGAGCAGTTCTTC.

CDR3 sequence reads: CASSPTSISYNEQFF. For the CDR3, the DNA is TGCGCCAGCAGCCCGACTAGCATCTCCTACAATGAGCAGTTCTTC. The V and J genes are TRBV5-1 and TRBJ2-1, with 7 nucleotides matching TRBD2. Looked up from germline, CDR1 is SGHRS and CDR2 is YFSETQ. V was pared by 4 bases and J by 0 bases, with 4 bases of the junction left unmatched. There are 15 residues in the CDR3.

This clonotype showed up many times. The chain joins TRBV28 to TRBJ2-1; D remains ambiguous. Germline loops: CDR1 MDHEN, CDR2 SYDVKM. V lost 5 bases and J 0 bases, leaving 20 bases between the germline ends. This CDR3 region has 18 residues. The CDR3 loop is CASSPPWLVESSYNEQFF. The CDR3 DNA is TGTGCCAGCAGTCCACCATGGTTGGTCGAGAGCTCCTACAATGAGCAGTTCTTC.

In this sample, this clonotype turned up many times. The chain uses TRBV20-1 and TRBJ2-1, with TRBD2 identical over 14 bases. Looked up from germline, CDR1 is DFQATT and CDR2 is SNEGSKA (reference sequence). This CDR3 spans 14 amino acids. J gave up 8 bases and V 3 bases, and 3 bases lay outside the gene matches. This CDR3 reads CSARGTSGSDEQFF. In nucleotides, the CDR3 is TGCAGTGCTAGGGGGACTAGCGGGAGCGATGAGCAGTTCTTC.

Turning to this clonotype: A much larger clone sits a single nucleotide away, making a read error possible. The J gene is TRBJ1-1, the V gene TRBV18; a possible D gene is TRBD1 (5 bases). The ends were cut back, 6 bases at V and 7 bases at J, with 18 bases in the middle. CDR1 is KGHSH, CDR2 LQKENI, per germline. The CDR3 loop spans 14 amino acids. Here the CDR3 reads CASSPGPSRSEAFF. The CDR3 bases are TGTGCCAGCTCCCCGGGACCCTCGAGGAGTGAAGCTTTCTTT. The variable domain in full, completed from reference TRBV18 and TRBJ1-1, reads NAGVMQNPRHLVRRRGQEARLRCSPMKGHSHVYWYRQLPEEGLKFMVYLQKENIIDESGMPKERFSAEFPKEGPSILRIQQVVRGDSAAYFCASSPGPSRSEAFFGQGTRLTVV.

This clonotype was recorded at least ten times. The CDR3 is CASSPGDRDNTDTQYF. In nucleotides, the CDR3 is TGCGCCAGCAGCCCGGGGGACAGGGATAACACAGATACGCAGTATTTT. The chain uses TRBV5-1 and TRBJ2-3; 9 bases align to TRBD1. J lost 2 bases, V lost 4 bases, and 8 bases had no gene match. The V gene's germline CDR1 is SGHRS and CDR2 YFSETQ. The CDR3 is made up of 16 amino acids.

This clonotype has a handful of counts. The chain joins TRBV6-1 to TRBJ1-2; TRBD1 might be the D (6 bases). V lost 7 bases and J lost 4, with 16 bases in between. CDR1 is MNHNS and CDR2 is SASEGT in the germline V gene. The CDR3 length is 14 residues. The CDR3 sequence: CASTRQVGSYGYTF. CDR3 nucleotides: TGTGCCAGCACAAGACAGGTCGGTAGCTATGGCTACACCTTC.

This clonotype was counted a few times. This chain connects TRBV27 to TRBJ1-5; weak D call: TRBD1 (5 bases). The CDR3 length is 13 residues. Germline assignment: CDR1 MNHEY and CDR2 SMNVEV (reference sequence). V was cut by 3 bases and J by 6 bases, with 9 bases left in between. CDR3: CASSLGGAQPQHF. The CDR3 nucleotides are TGTGCCAGCAGTTTGGGGGGTGCTCAGCCCCAGCATTTT.

Turning to this clonotype: Being one base from a much bigger clone, this may be a read error. The CDR3 ends on some other residue instead of the conserved phenylalanine or tryptophan, so this is likely a read error. This chain connects TRBV20-1 to TRBJ1-6; D not certain. Germline V lookup: CDR1 DFQATT, CDR2 SNEGSKA (reference sequence). The V end was cut by 4 bases, the J end by 1 base, with 17 bases between. The CDR3 length is 17 residues. Here the CDR3 DNA reads TGCAGTGCTAAGCTGTGGAGGGTGGGATCCTATAATTCACCCCTCCACCTT. The encoded protein is CSAKLWRVGSYNSPLHL.

The sample holds a few counts of this clonotype. This rearrangement joins TRBV6-2 or TRBV6-3 to TRBJ2-1, with 9 bases identical to TRBD2. V dropped 1 base and J dropped 10; count of bases not matched to a gene: 5. The CDR3 is 14 residues long. Germline values: CDR1 MNHEY, CDR2 SVGEGT. For the CDR3, the DNA is TGTGCCAGCAGTTACTTTGCTAGCGGGGCCGAGCAGTTCTTC. Protein product: CASSYFASGAEQFF.

Ten or more counts support this clonotype. The rearrangement uses TRBV11-1 and TRBJ2-1; TRBD2 agrees at 10 bases. Looked up from germline, CDR1 is SGHAT and CDR2 is FQDESV (reference sequence). V lost 5 bases, J lost 2 bases, and 6 bases stayed unmatched. The CDR3 is 16 amino acids. CDR3 nucleotide sequence: TGTGCCAGCAGCCCAGACCTAGCGGGAGCCTACAATGAGCAGTTCTTC. Translated: CASSPDLAGAYNEQFF.

This rearrangement joins TRBV6-1 to TRBJ2-7; tentative D call: TRBD2 (5 bases). Trimming removed 6 bases at V and 2 bases at J, with 17 bases between. Germline CDR1 is MNHNS and CDR2 is SASEGT. The CDR3 extends over 15 amino acids. CDR3 coding DNA: TGTGCCAGCAGGTCTTTTCTGACTACCACCTACGAGCAGTACTTC. Protein: CASRSFLTTTYEQYF.

Ten or more counts support this clonotype. The chain uses TRBV6-1 and TRBJ1-1; D may be TRBD1 (5 bases). There are 13 residues in the CDR3. The V gene lost 7 bases and the J gene lost 10 bases, with 19 bases spanning the gap. Germline CDR1 MNHNS, CDR2 SASEGT. CDR3 sequence: CASIFWDGAGAFF. The CDR3 coding sequence is TGTGCCAGCATTTTTTGGGACGGCGCTGGAGCTTTCTTT.

This sequence joins TRBV28 and TRBJ2-2; 13 bases fit TRBD2. The V segment lost 4 bases and the J segment 6 bases; nucleotides outside the gene matches: 20. CDR1 and CDR2 (germline): MDHEN, SYDVKM. This CDR3 has 21 amino acids. In DNA form, the CDR3 reads TGTGCCAGCAGTTCTCATCTACAGGGGCTATGGACTAGCGGGAGTCCCGGGGAGCTGTTTTTT. As protein: CASSSHLQGLWTSGSPGELFF.